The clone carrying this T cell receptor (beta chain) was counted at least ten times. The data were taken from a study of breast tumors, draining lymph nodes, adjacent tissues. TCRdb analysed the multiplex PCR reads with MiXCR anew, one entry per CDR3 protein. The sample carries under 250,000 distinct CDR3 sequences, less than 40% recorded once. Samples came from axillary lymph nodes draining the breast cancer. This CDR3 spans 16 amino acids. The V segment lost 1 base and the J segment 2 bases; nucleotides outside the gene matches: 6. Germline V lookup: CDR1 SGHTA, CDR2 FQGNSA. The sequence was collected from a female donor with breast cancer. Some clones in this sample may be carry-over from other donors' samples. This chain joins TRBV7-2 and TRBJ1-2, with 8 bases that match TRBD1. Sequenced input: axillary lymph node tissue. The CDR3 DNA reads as TGTGCCAGCAGCTTAGATCTGAGACAGGGGAACTATGGCTACACCTTC. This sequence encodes CASSLDLRQGNYGYTF.